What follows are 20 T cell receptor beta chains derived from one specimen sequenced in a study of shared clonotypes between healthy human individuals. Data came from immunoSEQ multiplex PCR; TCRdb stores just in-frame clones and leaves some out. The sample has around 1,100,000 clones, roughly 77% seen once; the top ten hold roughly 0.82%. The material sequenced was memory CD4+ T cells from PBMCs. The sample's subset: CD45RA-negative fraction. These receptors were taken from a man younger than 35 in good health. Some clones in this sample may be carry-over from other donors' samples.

The CDR3, as DNA: TGTGCCAGCAGGACAGGGTCTATTCAGTACTTC. Translation: CASRTGSIQYF. V is TRBV6-1 and J is TRBJ2-4, with 7 bases aligning to TRBD1. Looked up from germline, CDR1 is MNHNS and CDR2 is SASEGT. V dropped 6 bases and J dropped 10; count of bases not matched to a gene: 3. The CDR3 sequence is 11 residues long.

The CDR3 DNA sequence: TGTGCCAGCAGCCGGGACACCAACTATGGCTACACCTTC. This sequence encodes CASSRDTNYGYTF. The chain links TRBV9 to TRBJ1-2; weak D call: TRBD1 (6 bases). Germline-derived CDR1 and CDR2 are SGDLS and YYNGEE. Trimming left V 4 bases short and J 2 bases short, with 9 bases between. This CDR3 has 13 residues.

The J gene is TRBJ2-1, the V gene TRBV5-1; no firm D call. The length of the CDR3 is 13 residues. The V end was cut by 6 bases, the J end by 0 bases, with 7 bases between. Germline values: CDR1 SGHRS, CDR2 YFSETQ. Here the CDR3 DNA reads TGCGCCAGCACCACCAGCTCCTACAATGAGCAGTTCTTC. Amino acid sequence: CASTTSSYNEQFF.

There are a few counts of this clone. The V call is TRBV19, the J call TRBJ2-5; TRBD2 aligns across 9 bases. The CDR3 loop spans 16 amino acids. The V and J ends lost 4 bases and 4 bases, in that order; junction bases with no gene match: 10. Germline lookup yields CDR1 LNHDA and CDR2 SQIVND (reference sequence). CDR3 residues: CASSTPREGAGETQYF. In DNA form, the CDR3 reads TGTGCCAGTAGTACTCCGCGGGAGGGCGCAGGAGAGACCCAGTACTTC.

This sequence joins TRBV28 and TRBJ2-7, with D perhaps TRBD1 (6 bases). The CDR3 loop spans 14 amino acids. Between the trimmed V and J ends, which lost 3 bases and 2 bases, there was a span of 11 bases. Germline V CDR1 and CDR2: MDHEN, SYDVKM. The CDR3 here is CASSFAGVPYEQYF. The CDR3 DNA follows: TGTGCCAGCAGTTTTGCAGGGGTCCCCTACGAGCAGTACTTC.

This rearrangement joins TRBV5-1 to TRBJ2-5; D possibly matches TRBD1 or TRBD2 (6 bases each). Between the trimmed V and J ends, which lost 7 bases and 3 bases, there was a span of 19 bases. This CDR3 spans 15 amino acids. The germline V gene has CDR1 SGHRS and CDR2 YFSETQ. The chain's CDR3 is CASRWGQGGEETQYF. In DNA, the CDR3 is TGCGCCAGCCGTTGGGGGCAGGGCGGGGAAGAGACCCAGTACTTC. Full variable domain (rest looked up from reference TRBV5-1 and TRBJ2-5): KAGVTQTPRYLIKTRGQQVTLSCSPISGHRSVSWYQQTPGQGLQFLFEYFSETQRNKGNFPGRFSGRQFSNSRSEMNVSTLELGDSALYLCASRWGQGGEETQYFGPGTRLLVL.

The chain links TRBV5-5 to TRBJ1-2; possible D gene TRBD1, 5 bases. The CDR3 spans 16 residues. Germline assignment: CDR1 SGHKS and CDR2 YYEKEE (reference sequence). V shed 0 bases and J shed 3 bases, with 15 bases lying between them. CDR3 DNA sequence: TGTGCCAGCAGCTTGGCCTCGGTCAGGGATCACTATGGCTACACCTTC. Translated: CASSLASVRDHYGYTF.

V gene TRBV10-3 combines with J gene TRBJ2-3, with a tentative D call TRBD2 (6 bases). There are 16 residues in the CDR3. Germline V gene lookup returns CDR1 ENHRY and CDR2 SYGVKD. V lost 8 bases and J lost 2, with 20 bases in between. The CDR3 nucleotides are TGTGCCATCGGGGCGCCGGGAGTACAACTCACAGATACGCAGTATTTT. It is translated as CAIGAPGVQLTDTQYF.

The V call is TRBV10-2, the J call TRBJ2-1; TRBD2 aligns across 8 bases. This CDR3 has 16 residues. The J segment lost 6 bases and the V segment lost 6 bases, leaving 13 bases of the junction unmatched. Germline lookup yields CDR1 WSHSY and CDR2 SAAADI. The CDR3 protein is CASRDLKREWINEQFF. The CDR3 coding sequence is TGCGCCAGCAGAGACCTTAAGCGGGAGTGGATCAATGAGCAGTTCTTC.

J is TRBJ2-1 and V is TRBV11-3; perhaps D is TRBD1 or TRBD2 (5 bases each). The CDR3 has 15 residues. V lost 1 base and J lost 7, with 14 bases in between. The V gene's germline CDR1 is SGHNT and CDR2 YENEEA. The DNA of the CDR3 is TGTGCCAGCAGCTTAGTGGGGGTCCCAACGAATGAGCAGTTCTTC. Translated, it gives CASSLVGVPTNEQFF.

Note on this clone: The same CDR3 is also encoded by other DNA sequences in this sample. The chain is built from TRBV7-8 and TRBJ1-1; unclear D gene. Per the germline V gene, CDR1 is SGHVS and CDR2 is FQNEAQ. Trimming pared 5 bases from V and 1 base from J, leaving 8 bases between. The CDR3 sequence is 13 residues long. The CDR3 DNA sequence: TGTGCCAGCAGCCTACGGGGGAACACTGAAGCTTTCTTT. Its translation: CASSLRGNTEAFF.

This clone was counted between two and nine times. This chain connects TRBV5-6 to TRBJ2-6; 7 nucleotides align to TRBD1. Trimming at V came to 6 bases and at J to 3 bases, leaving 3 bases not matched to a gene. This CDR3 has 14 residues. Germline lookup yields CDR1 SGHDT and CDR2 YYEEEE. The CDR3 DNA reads TGTGCCAGCACCCCAGGGGGTGGGGCCAACGTCCTGACTTTC. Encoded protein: CASTPGGGANVLTF.

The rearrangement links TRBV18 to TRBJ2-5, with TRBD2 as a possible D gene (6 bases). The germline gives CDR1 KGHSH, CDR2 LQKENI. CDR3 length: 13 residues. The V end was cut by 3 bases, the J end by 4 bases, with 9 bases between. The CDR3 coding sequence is TGTGCCAGCTCACCTAACGGGGGAGAGACCCAGTACTTC. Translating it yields CASSPNGGETQYF.

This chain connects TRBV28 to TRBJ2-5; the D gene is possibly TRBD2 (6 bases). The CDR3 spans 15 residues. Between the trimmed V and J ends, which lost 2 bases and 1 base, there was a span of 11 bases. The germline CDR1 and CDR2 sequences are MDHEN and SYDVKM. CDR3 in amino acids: CASSLRSGSQETQYF. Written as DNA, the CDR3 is TGTGCCAGCAGTTTAAGGTCCGGGAGCCAAGAGACCCAGTACTTC.

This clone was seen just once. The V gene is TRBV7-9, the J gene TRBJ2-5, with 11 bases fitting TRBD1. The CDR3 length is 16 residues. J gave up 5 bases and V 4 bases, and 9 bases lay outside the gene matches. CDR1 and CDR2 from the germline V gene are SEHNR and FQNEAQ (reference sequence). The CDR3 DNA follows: TGTGCCAGCAGCTATAGACAGGACAGGGGGCAGGAGACCCAGTACTTC. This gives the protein CASSYRQDRGQETQYF. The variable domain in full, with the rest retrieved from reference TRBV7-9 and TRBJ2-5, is DTGVSQNPRHKITKRGQNVTFRCDPISEHNRLYWYRQTLGQGPEFLTYFQNEAQLEKSRLLSDRFSAERPKGSFSTLEIQRTEQGDSAMYLCASSYRQDRGQETQYFGPGTRLLVL.

CDR3 protein: CASSSHREGQPQHF. The CDR3 bases are TGTGCCAGCAGTTCCCACAGGGAAGGTCAGCCCCAGCATTTT. The chain joins TRBV27 to TRBJ1-5; possible D gene TRBD1, 6 bases. The CDR3 runs to 14 residues. Germline lookup yields CDR1 MNHEY and CDR2 SMNVEV (reference sequence). V was pared by 4 bases and J by 6 bases, with 13 bases between.

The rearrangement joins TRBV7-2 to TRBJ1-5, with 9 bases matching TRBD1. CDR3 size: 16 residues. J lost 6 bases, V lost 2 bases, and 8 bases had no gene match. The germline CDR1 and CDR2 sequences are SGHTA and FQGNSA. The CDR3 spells CASSLSIQGAGQPQHF. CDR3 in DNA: TGTGCCAGCAGCTTATCGATACAGGGGGCTGGTCAGCCCCAGCATTTT.

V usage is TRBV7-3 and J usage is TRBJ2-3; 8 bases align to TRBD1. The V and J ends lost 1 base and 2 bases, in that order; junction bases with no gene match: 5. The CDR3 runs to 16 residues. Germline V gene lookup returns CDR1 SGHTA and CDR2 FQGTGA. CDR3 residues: CASSLRTGPPTDTQYF. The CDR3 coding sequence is TGTGCCAGCAGCTTAAGGACAGGGCCCCCCACAGATACGCAGTATTTT.

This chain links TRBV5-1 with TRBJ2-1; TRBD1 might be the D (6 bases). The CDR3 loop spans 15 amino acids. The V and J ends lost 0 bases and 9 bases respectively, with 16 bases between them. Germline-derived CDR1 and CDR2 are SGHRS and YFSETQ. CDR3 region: CASSLVTTGNGEQFF. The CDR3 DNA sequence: TGCGCCAGCAGCTTGGTAACTACAGGGAACGGTGAGCAGTTCTTC.

The CDR3 DNA follows: TGTGCCTGGAGGAAAACAGGGACTCCTACGCAGTATTTT. It encodes CAWRKTGTPTQYF. The chain joins TRBV30 to TRBJ2-3; either TRBD1 or TRBD2 may fit D (6 bases each). Trimming took 3 bases from V and 8 from J, leaving 15 bases between them. The CDR3 runs 13 residues. Per germline, CDR1 GTSNPN and CDR2 SVGIG (reference sequence).